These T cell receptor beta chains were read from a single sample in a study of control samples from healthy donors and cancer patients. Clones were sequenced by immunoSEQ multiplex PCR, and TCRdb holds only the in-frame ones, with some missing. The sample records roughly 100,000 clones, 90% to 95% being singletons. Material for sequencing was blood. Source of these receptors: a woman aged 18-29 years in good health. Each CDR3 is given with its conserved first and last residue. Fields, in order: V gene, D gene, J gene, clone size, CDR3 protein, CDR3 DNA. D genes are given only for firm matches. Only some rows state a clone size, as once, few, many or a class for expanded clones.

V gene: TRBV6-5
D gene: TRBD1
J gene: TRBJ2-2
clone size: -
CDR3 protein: CASSSTGRDTGELFF
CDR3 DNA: TGTGCCAGCAGTTCGACAGGGCGAGACACCGGGGAGCTGTTTTTT

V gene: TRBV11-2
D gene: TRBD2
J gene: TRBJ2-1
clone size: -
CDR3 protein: CASSLNSGGADNEQFF
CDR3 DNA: TGTGCCAGCAGCTTAAATAGCGGGGGGGCCGACAATGAGCAGTTCTTC

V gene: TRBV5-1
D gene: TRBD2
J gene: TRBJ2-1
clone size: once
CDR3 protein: CASSLVVAGTNEQFF
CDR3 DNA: TGCGCCAGCAGCTTGGTGGTAGCGGGGACCAATGAGCAGTTCTTC

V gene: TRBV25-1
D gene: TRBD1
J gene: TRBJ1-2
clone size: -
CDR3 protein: CASSEIDRGYGYTF
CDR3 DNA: TGTGCCAGCAGTGAAATAGACAGGGGGTATGGCTACACCTTC

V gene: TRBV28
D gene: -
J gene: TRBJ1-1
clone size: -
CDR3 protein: CASRDGREAFF
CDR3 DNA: TGTGCCAGTCGGGACGGAAGGGAAGCTTTCTTT

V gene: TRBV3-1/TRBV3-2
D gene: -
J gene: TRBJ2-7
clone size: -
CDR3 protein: CASSHQARLSYEQYF
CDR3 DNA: TGTGCCAGCAGCCACCAGGCTCGGCTTTCCTACGAGCAGTACTTC

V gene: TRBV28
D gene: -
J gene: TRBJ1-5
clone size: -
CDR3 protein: CASSRSPSNQPQHF
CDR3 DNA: TGTGCCAGCAGTCGATCACCTAGCAATCAGCCCCAGCATTTT

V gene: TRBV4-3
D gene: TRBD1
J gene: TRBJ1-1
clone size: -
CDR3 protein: CASSQGQRNTEAFF
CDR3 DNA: TGCGCCAGCAGCCAGGGACAGAGGAACACTGAAGCTTTCTTT

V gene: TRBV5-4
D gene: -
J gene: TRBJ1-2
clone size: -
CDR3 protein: CASSLGSSGVGYTF
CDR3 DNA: TGTGCCAGCAGCTTGGGATCGTCGGGAGTAGGCTACACCTTC

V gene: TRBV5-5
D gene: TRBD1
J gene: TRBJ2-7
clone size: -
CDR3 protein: CASSRAGTGTYEQYF
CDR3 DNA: TGTGCCAGCAGCCGGGCCGGGACAGGGACCTACGAGCAGTACTTC

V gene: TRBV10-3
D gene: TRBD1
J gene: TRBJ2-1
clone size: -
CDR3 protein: CAITPGDRETPPLEQFF
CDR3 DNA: TGTGCCATCACCCCCGGGGACAGGGAAACCCCCCCTTTAGAGCAGTTCTTC

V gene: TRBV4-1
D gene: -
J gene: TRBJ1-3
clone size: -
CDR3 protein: CASSLSGGGSSGNTIYF
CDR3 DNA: TGCGCCAGCAGCCTAAGTGGTGGGGGAAGCTCTGGAAACACCATATATTTT

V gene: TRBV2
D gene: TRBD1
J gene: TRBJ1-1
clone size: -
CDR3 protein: CASSERQGAMNTEAFF
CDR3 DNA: TGTGCCAGCAGTGAAAGACAGGGAGCTATGAACACTGAAGCTTTCTTT

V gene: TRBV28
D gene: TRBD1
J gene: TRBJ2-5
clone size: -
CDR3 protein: CASSSRTGVETQYF
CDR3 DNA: TGTGCCAGCAGTTCTAGGACAGGAGTGGAGACCCAGTACTTC

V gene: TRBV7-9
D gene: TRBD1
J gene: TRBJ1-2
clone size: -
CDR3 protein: CASSLETGRQFGYTF
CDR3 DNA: TGTGCCAGCAGCTTAGAGACAGGGAGACAATTTGGCTACACCTTC

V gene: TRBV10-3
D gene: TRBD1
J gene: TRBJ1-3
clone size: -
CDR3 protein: CAISAGQGGSGNTIYF
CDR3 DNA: TGTGCCATCAGCGCAGGACAGGGAGGATCTGGAAACACCATATATTTT